The clone carrying this T cell receptor beta chain was picked up one time. Method: immunoSEQ multiplex PCR; TCRdb's copy keeps in-frame clones and lacks some. The data show 310,000 or so clones, around 86% seen once. CDR3 length: 13 amino acids. Germline V gene data show CDR1 as MNHEY and CDR2 as SVGAGI. V dropped 5 bases and J dropped 4 bases, with 11 bases sitting between them. This entry comes from a study of blood T cell repertoires in COVID-19. Study-wide background: T cells, B-cell-depleted T cells, or PBMCs supplied cDNA or gDNA.

The origin of this receptor is a man aged 45-65 years with active or convalescent COVID-19. This chain uses TRBV6-5 with TRBJ1-2; tentative D call: TRBD1 (6 bases). The sequencing input was peripheral blood. In DNA, the CDR3 is TGTGCCAGCAGTCGCGGACAGTTCTATGGCTACACCTTC. Amino acid sequence: CASSRGQFYGYTF.